This TCR beta chain derives from a study of high-grade serous ovarian cancer treatment subgroups. As for the study in general: Samples averaged about 15,000 reads and around 7,600 unique TCR beta rearrangements. Overall study results and limits: Without spatial data, bulk sequencing limits insight into HGSC tumor diversity. Repertoire analysis covered CDR3 alone, not CDR1 or CDR2. Repertoire similarity ranged about 0.095 to 0.79 between tumors of one patient.

Tumor samples were taken before definitive surgery or chemotherapy. This CDR3 has 14 amino acids. V lost 1 base, J lost 8 bases, and 12 bases lay in between. Germline assignment: CDR1 GTSNPN and CDR2 SVGIG (reference sequence). Assay: immunoSEQ multiplex PCR; the TCRdb copy retains only in-frame clones and omits some. The profile covers roughly 12,000 clones, with 80% to 85% appearing a single time and around 7% taken by the ten largest. This clone occurred once. Its antigen is unidentified. The source is a human donor with high-grade serous ovarian cancer. Specimen: tumor tissue. The V gene is TRBV30, the J gene TRBJ1-6; tentatively, D is TRBD1 (6 bases). CDR3 sequence (DNA): TGTGCCTGGAGTGCAAGGGGGGTAGATTCACCCCTCCACTTT. It translates to CAWSARGVDSPLHF.